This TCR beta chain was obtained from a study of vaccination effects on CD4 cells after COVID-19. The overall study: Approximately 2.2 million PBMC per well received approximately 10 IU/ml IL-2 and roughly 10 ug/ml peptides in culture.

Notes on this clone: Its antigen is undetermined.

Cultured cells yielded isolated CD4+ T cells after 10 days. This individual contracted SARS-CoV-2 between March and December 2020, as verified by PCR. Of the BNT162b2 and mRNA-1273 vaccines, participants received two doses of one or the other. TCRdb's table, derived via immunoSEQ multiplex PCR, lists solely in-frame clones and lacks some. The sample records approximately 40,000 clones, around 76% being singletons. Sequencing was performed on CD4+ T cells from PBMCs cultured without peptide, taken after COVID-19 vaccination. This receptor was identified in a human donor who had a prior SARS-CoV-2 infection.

This CDR3 is CASSSRTGGLSPLHF. As DNA, the CDR3 is TGTGCCAGCAGCTCCCGGACAGGGGGACTGTCACCCCTCCACTTT. This rearrangement joins TRBV7-8 to TRBJ1-6, with TRBD1 matching over 10 bases. V lost 4 bases, J lost 10 bases, and 7 bases stayed unmatched. CDR3 size: 15 residues. CDR1 SGHVS and CDR2 FQNEAQ come from the germline V gene.